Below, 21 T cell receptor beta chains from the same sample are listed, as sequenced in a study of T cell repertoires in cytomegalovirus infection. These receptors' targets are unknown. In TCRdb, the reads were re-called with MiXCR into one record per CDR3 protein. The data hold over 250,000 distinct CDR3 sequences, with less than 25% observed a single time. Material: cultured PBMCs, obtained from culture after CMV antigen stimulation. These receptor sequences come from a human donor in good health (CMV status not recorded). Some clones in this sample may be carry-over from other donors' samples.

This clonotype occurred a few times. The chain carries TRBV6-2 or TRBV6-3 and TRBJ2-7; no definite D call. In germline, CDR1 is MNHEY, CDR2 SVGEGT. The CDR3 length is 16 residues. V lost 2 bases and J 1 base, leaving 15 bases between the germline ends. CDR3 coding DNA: TGTGCCAGCAGTTACCAAGCAGGCCGGGCGTCCTACGAGCAGTACGTC. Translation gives CASSYQAGRASYEQYV.

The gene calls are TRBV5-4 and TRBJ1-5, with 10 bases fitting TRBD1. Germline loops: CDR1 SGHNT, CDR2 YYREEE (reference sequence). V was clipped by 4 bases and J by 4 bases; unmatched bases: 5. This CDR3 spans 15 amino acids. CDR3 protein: CASSRGTGANQPQHF. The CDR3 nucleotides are TGTGCCAGCAGCCGGGGGACAGGGGCTAATCAGCCCCAGCATTTT.

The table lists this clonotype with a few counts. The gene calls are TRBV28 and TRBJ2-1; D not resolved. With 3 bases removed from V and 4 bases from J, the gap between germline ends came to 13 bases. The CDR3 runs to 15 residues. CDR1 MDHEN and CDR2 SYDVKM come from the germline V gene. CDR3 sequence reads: CASSFRVSRYNEQFF. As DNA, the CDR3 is TGTGCCAGCAGTTTTAGAGTCTCCAGATACAATGAGCAGTTCTTC.

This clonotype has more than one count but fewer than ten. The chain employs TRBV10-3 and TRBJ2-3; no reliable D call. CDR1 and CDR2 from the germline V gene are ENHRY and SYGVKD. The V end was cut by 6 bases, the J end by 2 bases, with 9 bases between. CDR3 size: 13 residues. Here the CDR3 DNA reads TGTGCCATCAGGGGCGGTGCCACAGATACGCAGTATTTT. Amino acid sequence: CAIRGGATDTQYF.

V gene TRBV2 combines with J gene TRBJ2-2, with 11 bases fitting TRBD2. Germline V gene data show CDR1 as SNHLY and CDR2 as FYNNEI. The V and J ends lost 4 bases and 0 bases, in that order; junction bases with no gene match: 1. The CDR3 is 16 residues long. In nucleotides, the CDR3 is TGTGCCAGCAGTGGACTAGCGGGAACGAACACCGGGGAGCTGTTTTTT. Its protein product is CASSGLAGTNTGELFF.

The CDR3 nucleotides are TGTGCCAGCAGCCCCCCGGGCAACAGGGTGGAAGCTTTCTTT. Translation: CASSPPGNRVEAFF. The genes are TRBV7-3 and TRBJ1-1; perhaps TRBD1 as D (6 bases). The CDR3 length is 14 residues. CDR1 SGHTA and CDR2 FQGTGA come from the germline V gene. Deletions cut 5 bases from V and 8 bases from J, with 18 bases between.

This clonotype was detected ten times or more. In DNA, the CDR3 is TGTGCCAGCAGCTTAGGTACTGGACAGGGGACTGAAGCTTTCTTT. It yields the protein CASSLGTGQGTEAFF. The chain combines TRBV7-6 with TRBJ1-1, with 9 bases that match TRBD1. The germline CDR1 and CDR2 sequences are SGHVS and FNYEAQ. The CDR3 spans 15 residues. V dropped 1 base and J dropped 5; count of bases not matched to a gene: 5. Together with reference TRBV7-6 and TRBJ1-1, the CDR3 gives the full variable domain: GAGVSQSPRYKVTKRGQDVALRCDPISGHVSLYWYRQALGQGPEFLTYFNYEAQQDKSGLPNDRFSAERPEGSISTLTIQRTEQRDSAMYRCASSLGTGQGTEAFFGQGTRLTVV.

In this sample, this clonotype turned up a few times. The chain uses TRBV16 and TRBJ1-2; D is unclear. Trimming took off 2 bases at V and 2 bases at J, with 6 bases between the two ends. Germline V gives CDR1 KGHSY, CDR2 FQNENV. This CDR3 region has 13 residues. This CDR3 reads CASSQNGNYGYTF. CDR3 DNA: TGTGCCAGCAGCCAAAATGGGAACTATGGCTACACCTTC.

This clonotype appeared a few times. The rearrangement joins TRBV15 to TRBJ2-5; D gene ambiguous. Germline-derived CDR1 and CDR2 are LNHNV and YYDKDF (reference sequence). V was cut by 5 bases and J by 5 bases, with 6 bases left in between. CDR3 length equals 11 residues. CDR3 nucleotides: TGTGCCACCAGCGCGCGGGAGACCCAGTACTTC. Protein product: CATSARETQYF.

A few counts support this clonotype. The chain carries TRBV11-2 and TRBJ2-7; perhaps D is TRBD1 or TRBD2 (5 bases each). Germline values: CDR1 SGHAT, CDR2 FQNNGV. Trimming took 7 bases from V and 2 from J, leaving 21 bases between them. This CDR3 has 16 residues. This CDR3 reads CASTINFEGSAYEQYF. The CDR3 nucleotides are TGTGCCAGCACCATAAACTTCGAGGGGTCAGCCTACGAGCAGTACTTC.

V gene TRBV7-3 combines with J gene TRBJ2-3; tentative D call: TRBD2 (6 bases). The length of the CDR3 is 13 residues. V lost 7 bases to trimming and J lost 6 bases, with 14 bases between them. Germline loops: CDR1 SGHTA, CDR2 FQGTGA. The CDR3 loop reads CASTGSGGDTQYF. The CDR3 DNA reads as TGTGCCAGCACGGGCTCAGGAGGGGATACGCAGTATTTT.

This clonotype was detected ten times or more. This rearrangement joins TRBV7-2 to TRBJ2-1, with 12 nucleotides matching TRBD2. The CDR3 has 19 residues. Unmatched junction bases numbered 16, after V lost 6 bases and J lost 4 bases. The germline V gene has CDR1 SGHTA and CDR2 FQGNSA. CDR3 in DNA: TGTGCCAGCAGGGGCCCCCATCTAGCGGGAGGGCTTATTTACAATGAGCAGTTCTTC. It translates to CASRGPHLAGGLIYNEQFF. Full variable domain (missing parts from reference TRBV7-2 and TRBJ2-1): GAGVSQSPSNKVTEKGKDVELRCDPISGHTALYWYRQSLGQGLEFLIYFQGNSAPDKSGLPSDRFSAERTGGSVSTLTIQRTQQEDSAVYLCASRGPHLAGGLIYNEQFFGPGTRLTVL.

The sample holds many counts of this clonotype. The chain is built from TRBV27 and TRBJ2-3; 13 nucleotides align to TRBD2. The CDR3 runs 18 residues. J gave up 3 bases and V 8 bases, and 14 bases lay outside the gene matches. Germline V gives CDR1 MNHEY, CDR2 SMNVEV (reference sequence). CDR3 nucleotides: TGTGCCAGCCGAAAACTAGCGGGAGGGCGAATCAAAACAGATACGCAGTATTTT. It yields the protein CASRKLAGGRIKTDTQYF.

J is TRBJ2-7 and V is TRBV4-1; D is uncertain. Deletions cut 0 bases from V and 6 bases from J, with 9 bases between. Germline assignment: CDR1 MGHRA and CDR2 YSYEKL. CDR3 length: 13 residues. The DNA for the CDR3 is TGCGCCAGCAGCCAAGATGAATTGTTCGAGCAGTACGTC. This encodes CASSQDELFEQYV.

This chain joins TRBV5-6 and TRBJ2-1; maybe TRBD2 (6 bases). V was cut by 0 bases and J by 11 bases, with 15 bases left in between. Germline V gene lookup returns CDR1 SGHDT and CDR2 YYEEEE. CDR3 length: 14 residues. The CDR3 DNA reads TGTGCCAGCAGCTTGGATCACACCGGGACTCAGCAGTTCTTC. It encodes CASSLDHTGTQQFF.

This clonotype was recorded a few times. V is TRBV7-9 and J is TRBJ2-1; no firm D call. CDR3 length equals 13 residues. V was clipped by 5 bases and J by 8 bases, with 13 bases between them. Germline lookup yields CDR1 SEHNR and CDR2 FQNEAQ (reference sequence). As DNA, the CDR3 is TGTGCCAGCAGCACTTCGGGTCTACATGAGCAGTTCTTC. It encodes CASSTSGLHEQFF.

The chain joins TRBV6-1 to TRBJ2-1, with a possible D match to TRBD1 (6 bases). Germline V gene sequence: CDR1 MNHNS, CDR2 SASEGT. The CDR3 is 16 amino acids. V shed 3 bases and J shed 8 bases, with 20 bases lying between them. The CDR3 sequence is CASSDRQDPLFDEQFF. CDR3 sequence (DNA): TGTGCCAGCAGTGACCGACAGGATCCCCTCTTTGATGAGCAGTTCTTC.

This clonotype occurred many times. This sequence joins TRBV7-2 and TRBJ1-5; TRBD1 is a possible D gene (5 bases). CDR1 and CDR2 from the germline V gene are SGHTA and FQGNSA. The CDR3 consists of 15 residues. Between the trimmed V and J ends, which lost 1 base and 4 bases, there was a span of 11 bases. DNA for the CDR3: TGTGCCAGCAGCTTAGTGGGGGACGGTAATCAGCCCCAGCATTTT. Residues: CASSLVGDGNQPQHF.

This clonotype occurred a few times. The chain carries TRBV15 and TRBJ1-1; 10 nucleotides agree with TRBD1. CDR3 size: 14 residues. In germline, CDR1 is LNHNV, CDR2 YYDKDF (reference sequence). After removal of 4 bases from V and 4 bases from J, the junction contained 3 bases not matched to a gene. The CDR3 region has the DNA TGTGCCACCAGCAAGGGGACAGGGGCCACTGAAGCTTTCTTT. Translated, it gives CATSKGTGATEAFF.

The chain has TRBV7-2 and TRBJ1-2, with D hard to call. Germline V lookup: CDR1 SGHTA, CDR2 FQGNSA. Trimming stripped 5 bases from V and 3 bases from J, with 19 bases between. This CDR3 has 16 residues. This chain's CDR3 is CASSLRPPSTDYGYTF. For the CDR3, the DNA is TGTGCCAGCAGCCTCCGACCCCCCTCCACGGACTATGGCTACACCTTC.

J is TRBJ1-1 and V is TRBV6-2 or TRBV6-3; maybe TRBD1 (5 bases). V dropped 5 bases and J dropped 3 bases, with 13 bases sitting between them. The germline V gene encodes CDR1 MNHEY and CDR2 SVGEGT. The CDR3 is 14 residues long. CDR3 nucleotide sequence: TGTGCCAGCAGTAAGACACGGGGGGACACTGAAGCTTTCTTT. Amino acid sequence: CASSKTRGDTEAFF.